This T cell receptor (beta chain) was obtained from a study of cytomegalovirus exposure and HLA in healthy donors. The V gene end was trimmed by 0 bases and the J gene end by 3 bases; junction bases not matched to a gene: 3. The CDR3 is 15 amino acids. CDR1 SGDLS and CDR2 YYNGEE come from the germline V gene. Study outcomes and limitations: Reports described diagnosis of cytomegalovirus status by the classifier as highly specific and sensitive. Confirmation was obtained in vitro that a few CMV-associated chains are specific for CMV antigens.

A word on this clone: The antigen is not known.

PCR employed 60 Vbeta and 13 Jbeta primers. The assay was immunoSEQ multiplex PCR, and TCRdb's table has in-frame clones only and misses some. This repertoire shows 150,000 to 200,000 clones, around three quarters found once; its top ten account for around 6%. V usage is TRBV9 and J usage is TRBJ1-2; 9 nucleotides line up with TRBD1. What was sequenced was PBMCs. The receptor comes from a middle-aged man in good health and CMV-seronegative. CDR3 residues: CASSVVTGGDYGYTF. CDR3 bases: TGTGCCAGCAGCGTAGTCACAGGGGGCGACTATGGCTACACCTTC.